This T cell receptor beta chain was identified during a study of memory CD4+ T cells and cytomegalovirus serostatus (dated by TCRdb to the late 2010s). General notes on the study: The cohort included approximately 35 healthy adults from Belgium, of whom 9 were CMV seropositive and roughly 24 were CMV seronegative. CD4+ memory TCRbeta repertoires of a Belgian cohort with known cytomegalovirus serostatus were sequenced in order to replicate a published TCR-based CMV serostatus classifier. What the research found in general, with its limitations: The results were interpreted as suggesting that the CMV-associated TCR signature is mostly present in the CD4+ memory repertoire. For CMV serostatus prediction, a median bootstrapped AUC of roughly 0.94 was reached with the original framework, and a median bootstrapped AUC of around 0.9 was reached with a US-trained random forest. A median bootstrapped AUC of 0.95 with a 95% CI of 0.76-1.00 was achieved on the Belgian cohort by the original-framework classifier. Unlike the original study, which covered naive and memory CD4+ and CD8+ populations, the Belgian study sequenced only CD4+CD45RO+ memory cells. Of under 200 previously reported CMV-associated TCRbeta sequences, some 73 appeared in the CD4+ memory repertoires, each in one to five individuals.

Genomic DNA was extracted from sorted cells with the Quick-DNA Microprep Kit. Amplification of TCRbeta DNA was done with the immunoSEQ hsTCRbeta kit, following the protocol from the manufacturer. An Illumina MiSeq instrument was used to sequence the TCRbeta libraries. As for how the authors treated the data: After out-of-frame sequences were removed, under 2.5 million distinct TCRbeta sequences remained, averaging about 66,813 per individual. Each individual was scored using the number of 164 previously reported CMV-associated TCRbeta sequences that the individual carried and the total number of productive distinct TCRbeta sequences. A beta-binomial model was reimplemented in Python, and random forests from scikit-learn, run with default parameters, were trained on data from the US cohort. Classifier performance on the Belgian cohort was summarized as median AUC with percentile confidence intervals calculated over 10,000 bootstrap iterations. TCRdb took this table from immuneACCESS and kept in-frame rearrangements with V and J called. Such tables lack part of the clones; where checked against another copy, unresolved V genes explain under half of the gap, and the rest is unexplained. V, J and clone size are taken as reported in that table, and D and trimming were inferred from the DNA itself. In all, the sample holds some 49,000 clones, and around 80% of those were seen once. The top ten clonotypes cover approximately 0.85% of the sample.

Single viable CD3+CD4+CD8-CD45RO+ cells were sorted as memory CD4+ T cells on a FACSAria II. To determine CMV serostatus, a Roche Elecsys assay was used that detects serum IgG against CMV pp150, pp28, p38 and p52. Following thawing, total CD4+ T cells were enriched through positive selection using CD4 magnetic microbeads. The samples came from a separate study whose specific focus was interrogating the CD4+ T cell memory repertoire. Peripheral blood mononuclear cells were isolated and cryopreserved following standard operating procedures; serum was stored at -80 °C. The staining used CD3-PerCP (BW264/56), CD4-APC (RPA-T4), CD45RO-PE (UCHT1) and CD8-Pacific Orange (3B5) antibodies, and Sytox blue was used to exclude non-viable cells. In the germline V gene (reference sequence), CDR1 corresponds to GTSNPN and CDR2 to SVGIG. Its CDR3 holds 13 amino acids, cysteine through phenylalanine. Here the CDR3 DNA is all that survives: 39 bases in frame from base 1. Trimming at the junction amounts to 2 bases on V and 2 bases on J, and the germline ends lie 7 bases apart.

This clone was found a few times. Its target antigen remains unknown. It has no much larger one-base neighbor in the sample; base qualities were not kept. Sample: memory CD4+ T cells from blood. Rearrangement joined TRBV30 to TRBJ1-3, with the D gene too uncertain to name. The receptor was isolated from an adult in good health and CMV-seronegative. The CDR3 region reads CAWSPGAGNTIYF. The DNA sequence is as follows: TGTGCCTGGAGTCCCGGCGCTGGAAACACCATATATTTT.